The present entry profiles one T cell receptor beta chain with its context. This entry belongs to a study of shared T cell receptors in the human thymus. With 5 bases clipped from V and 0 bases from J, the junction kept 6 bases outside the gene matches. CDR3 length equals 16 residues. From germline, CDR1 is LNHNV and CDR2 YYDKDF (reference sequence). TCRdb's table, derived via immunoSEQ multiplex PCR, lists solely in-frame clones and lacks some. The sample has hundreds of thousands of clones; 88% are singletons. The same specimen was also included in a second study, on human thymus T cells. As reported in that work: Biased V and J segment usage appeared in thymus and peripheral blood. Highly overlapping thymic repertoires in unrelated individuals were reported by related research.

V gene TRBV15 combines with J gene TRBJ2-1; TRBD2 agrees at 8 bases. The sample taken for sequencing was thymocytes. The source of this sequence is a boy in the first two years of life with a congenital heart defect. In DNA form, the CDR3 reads TGTGCCACCAGCGGTCGGAGCGGGAGCTCCTACAATGAGCAGTTCTTC. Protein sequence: CATSGRSGSSYNEQFF.